These T cell receptor beta chains were read from a single sample in a study of blood T cell repertoires in COVID-19. Generated by immunoSEQ multiplex PCR, the TCRdb table keeps only in-frame clones and is missing some. The repertoire holds 200,000 to 300,000 clones, with under 90% as singletons. The material sequenced was peripheral blood. These receptors came from a man aged 60 to 69 with acute or convalescent COVID-19. The CDR3 runs from the conserved cysteine through the conserved F or W. Fields, in order: clone size, J gene, V gene, D gene, CDR3 DNA, CDR3 protein. The D gene is left open where the match is weak. Rows give clone size only sometimes, using once, few, many, or a class for an expanded clone.

clone_size: few
j_call: TRBJ1-5
v_call: TRBV4-3
d_call: TRBD1
cdr3_nt: TGCGCCAGCAGCCAGTCAGCCGCAGGGACAGGGAGACGCAATCAGCCCCAGCATTTT
cdr3_aa: CASSQSAAGTGRRNQPQHF

clone_size: .
j_call: TRBJ2-7
v_call: TRBV2
d_call: .
cdr3_nt: TGTGCCAGCAGCCTTCTCGGGAGCGACGAGCAGTACTTC
cdr3_aa: CASSLLGSDEQYF

clone_size: .
j_call: TRBJ2-2
v_call: TRBV11-2
d_call: .
cdr3_nt: TGTGCCAGCAGCCGAGTGGCGGCGTGGCCCGGGGAGCTGTTTTTT
cdr3_aa: CASSRVAAWPGELFF

clone_size: .
j_call: TRBJ2-5
v_call: TRBV9
d_call: .
cdr3_nt: TGTGCCAGCAGCGTAGCAGACCTGACGGGGACCCAGTACTTC
cdr3_aa: CASSVADLTGTQYF

clone_size: .
j_call: TRBJ2-2
v_call: TRBV3-1/TRBV3-2
d_call: TRBD2
cdr3_nt: TGTGCCAGCAGCCGGGGACTAGCGGGGGGGCTGGAGCTGTTTTTT
cdr3_aa: CASSRGLAGGLELFF

clone_size: .
j_call: TRBJ2-5
v_call: TRBV15
d_call: .
cdr3_nt: TGTGCCACCAGCAGAGAACTTAAAGAGACCCAGTACTTC
cdr3_aa: CATSRELKETQYF

clone_size: .
j_call: TRBJ2-1
v_call: TRBV6-5
d_call: TRBD2
cdr3_nt: TGTGCCAGCAGTTACGGACTAGAGGTTCATGAGCAGTTCTTC
cdr3_aa: CASSYGLEVHEQFF

clone_size: .
j_call: TRBJ2-6
v_call: TRBV7-8
d_call: TRBD2
cdr3_nt: TGTGCCAGCAGCTTAGGCCCTAGCGGGAGTTCTGGGGCCAACGTCCTGACTTTC
cdr3_aa: CASSLGPSGSSGANVLTF

clone_size: few
j_call: TRBJ2-5
v_call: TRBV7-9
d_call: TRBD1
cdr3_nt: TGTGCCAGCAGCTTAACGGACAGGGGGCTCAGCGAGACCCAGTACTTC
cdr3_aa: CASSLTDRGLSETQYF

clone_size: once
j_call: TRBJ2-7
v_call: TRBV6-1
d_call: TRBD2
cdr3_nt: TGTGCCAGCAGTGCCAGCGGGGGGCCTCTGGGCGAGCAGTACTTC
cdr3_aa: CASSASGGPLGEQYF

clone_size: once
j_call: TRBJ2-5
v_call: TRBV2
d_call: TRBD2
cdr3_nt: TGTGCCAGCACCTCCGGCGGGGGGTACGGAGAGACCCAGTACTTC
cdr3_aa: CASTSGGGYGETQYF

clone_size: .
j_call: TRBJ2-6
v_call: TRBV5-1
d_call: .
cdr3_nt: TGCGCCAGCACGCAGGCTGGGGCCAACGTCCTGACTTTC
cdr3_aa: CASTQAGANVLTF

clone_size: .
j_call: TRBJ2-7
v_call: TRBV9
d_call: .
cdr3_nt: TGTGCCAGCAGCGTAGCAGATACCTACGAGCAGTACTTC
cdr3_aa: CASSVADTYEQYF

clone_size: .
j_call: TRBJ2-6
v_call: TRBV27
d_call: TRBD1
cdr3_nt: TGTGCCAGCAGTTTATTCCAATCCGGGACAGACTTCTCTGGGGCCAACGTCCTGACTTTC
cdr3_aa: CASSLFQSGTDFSGANVLTF

clone_size: .
j_call: TRBJ2-3
v_call: TRBV2
d_call: TRBD2
cdr3_nt: TGTGCCAGCAGTTATTTTAGCGGGAGTGGCCATACGCAGTATTTT
cdr3_aa: CASSYFSGSGHTQYF

clone_size: .
j_call: TRBJ2-5
v_call: TRBV7-9
d_call: .
cdr3_nt: TGTGCCAGCAGCCGACTGGAGACCCAGTACTTC
cdr3_aa: CASSRLETQYF

clone_size: few
j_call: TRBJ2-7
v_call: TRBV10-1
d_call: TRBD1
cdr3_nt: TGCGCCAACCGGGACAGGGAGCCCTACGAGCAGTACTTC
cdr3_aa: CANRDREPYEQYF

clone_size: .
j_call: TRBJ2-2
v_call: TRBV4-3
d_call: .
cdr3_nt: TGCGCCAGCAGCCTCCGAACAGGGATCACCGGGGAGCTGTTTTTT
cdr3_aa: CASSLRTGITGELFF

clone_size: .
j_call: TRBJ2-4
v_call: TRBV19
d_call: TRBD2
cdr3_nt: TGTGCCAGTAGCGGGACTAGCGGGACGGTAGCCAAAAACATTCAGTACTTC
cdr3_aa: CASSGTSGTVAKNIQYF

clone_size: .
j_call: TRBJ2-1
v_call: TRBV10-2
d_call: .
cdr3_nt: TGCGCCAGCAGTGACACGATCGAGCTTGAGCAGTTCTTC
cdr3_aa: CASSDTIELEQFF

clone_size: .
j_call: TRBJ2-3
v_call: TRBV18
d_call: .
cdr3_nt: TGTGCCAGCTCAGGCGGGAACACAGATACGCAGTATTTT
cdr3_aa: CASSGGNTDTQYF

clone_size: .
j_call: TRBJ2-1
v_call: TRBV27
d_call: TRBD2
cdr3_nt: TGTGCCAGCAGTTTAAGGGGGACTAGCGGCAACAATGAGCAGTTCTTC
cdr3_aa: CASSLRGTSGNNEQFF

clone_size: .
j_call: TRBJ1-5
v_call: TRBV5-4
d_call: .
cdr3_nt: TGTGCCAGCAGCTTGGCAGGGAATCAGCCCCAGCATTTT
cdr3_aa: CASSLAGNQPQHF

clone_size: .
j_call: TRBJ2-7
v_call: TRBV18
d_call: TRBD2
cdr3_nt: TGTGCCAGCTCCCGGGGACTAGCGGGGGGTTACGAGCAGTACTTC
cdr3_aa: CASSRGLAGGYEQYF

clone_size: .
j_call: TRBJ1-1
v_call: TRBV9
d_call: TRBD1
cdr3_nt: TGTGCCAGCAGCCATTCAGGACAGGGGAACACTGAAGCTTTCTTT
cdr3_aa: CASSHSGQGNTEAFF

clone_size: .
j_call: TRBJ2-7
v_call: TRBV29-1
d_call: TRBD1
cdr3_nt: TGCAGCGTCGGGGGACAGGGCTACGAGCAGTACTTC
cdr3_aa: CSVGGQGYEQYF

clone_size: .
j_call: TRBJ2-2
v_call: TRBV19
d_call: TRBD2
cdr3_nt: TGTGCCAGTAACGGACTAGCGGGGGGGCCCGGGGAGCTGTTTTTT
cdr3_aa: CASNGLAGGPGELFF

clone_size: .
j_call: TRBJ1-2
v_call: TRBV3-1/TRBV3-2
d_call: TRBD1
cdr3_nt: TGTGCCAGCAGCCAAGGACAGGGGGCAGGCTATGGCTACACCTTC
cdr3_aa: CASSQGQGAGYGYTF

clone_size: .
j_call: TRBJ2-2
v_call: TRBV28
d_call: .
cdr3_nt: TGTGCCAGCAGTCGAGCCGGGGAGCTGTTTTTT
cdr3_aa: CASSRAGELFF

clone_size: .
j_call: TRBJ1-5
v_call: TRBV3-1/TRBV3-2
d_call: .
cdr3_nt: TGTGCCAGCAGCCAAGGTCAATTCAATCAGCCCCAGCATTTT
cdr3_aa: CASSQGQFNQPQHF

clone_size: .
j_call: TRBJ2-2
v_call: TRBV27
d_call: .
cdr3_nt: TGTGCCAGCAGTTTATTCTCAGCGGGTCGGTCCTCGACCGGGGAGCTGTTTTTT
cdr3_aa: CASSLFSAGRSSTGELFF

clone_size: .
j_call: TRBJ2-3
v_call: TRBV28
d_call: TRBD2
cdr3_nt: TGTGCCAGCAGGTCAAGCGGGAGGAGCACAGATACGCAGTATTTT
cdr3_aa: CASRSSGRSTDTQYF

clone_size: .
j_call: TRBJ1-1
v_call: TRBV5-1
d_call: .
cdr3_nt: TGCGCCAGCAGCCTACAGGGTGGTAACACTGAAGCTTTCTTT
cdr3_aa: CASSLQGGNTEAFF

clone_size: .
j_call: TRBJ2-3
v_call: TRBV9
d_call: .
cdr3_nt: TGTGCCAGCAGCGCCTTAGCGGCCTATACGCAGTATTTT
cdr3_aa: CASSALAAYTQYF

clone_size: .
j_call: TRBJ1-1
v_call: TRBV19
d_call: .
cdr3_nt: TGTGCCAGTAGTATGAATAGTCAGGGGAACACTGAAGCTTTCTTT
cdr3_aa: CASSMNSQGNTEAFF

clone_size: .
j_call: TRBJ2-7
v_call: TRBV28
d_call: TRBD2
cdr3_nt: TGTGCCAGCAGTTTGGGGAGAACGGGGGGGTACGAGCAGTACTTC
cdr3_aa: CASSLGRTGGYEQYF

clone_size: few
j_call: TRBJ2-1
v_call: TRBV3-1/TRBV3-2
d_call: TRBD2
cdr3_nt: TGTGCCAGCAGCCAACCTAGGACTAGCGGGACCAACTACAATGAGCAGTTCTTC
cdr3_aa: CASSQPRTSGTNYNEQFF

clone_size: .
j_call: TRBJ2-1
v_call: TRBV7-8
d_call: .
cdr3_nt: TGTGCCAGCAGCTTAGGGTCGGCGACCACCCGGAGCGCTTACAATGAGCAGTTCTTC
cdr3_aa: CASSLGSATTRSAYNEQFF

clone_size: .
j_call: TRBJ2-7
v_call: TRBV9
d_call: TRBD2
cdr3_nt: TGTGCCAGCAGCGTAGAGCGGGAGGGGTCCTACGAGCAGTACTTC
cdr3_aa: CASSVEREGSYEQYF

clone_size: .
j_call: TRBJ2-1
v_call: TRBV7-9
d_call: TRBD1
cdr3_nt: TGTGCCAGCAGCCTACAGGGGGCATCCTACAATGAGCAGTTCTTC
cdr3_aa: CASSLQGASYNEQFF

clone_size: .
j_call: TRBJ2-5
v_call: TRBV18
d_call: TRBD2
cdr3_nt: TGTGCCAGCTCACCAGTGTGGTCGGGAGGCCGGGAGACCCAGTACTTC
cdr3_aa: CASSPVWSGGRETQYF

clone_size: .
j_call: TRBJ2-1
v_call: TRBV5-4
d_call: TRBD1
cdr3_nt: TGTGCCAGCAGCCCGGACAGGGGGGGTTACAATGAGCAGTTCTTC
cdr3_aa: CASSPDRGGYNEQFF

clone_size: once
j_call: TRBJ1-2
v_call: TRBV15
d_call: TRBD1
cdr3_nt: TGTGCCACCAGTCAACAGGGGCAGTATGGCTACACCTTC
cdr3_aa: CATSQQGQYGYTF

clone_size: .
j_call: TRBJ1-6
v_call: TRBV27
d_call: TRBD1
cdr3_nt: TGTGCCAGCAGTTTCCTTCGACAGGGGGCAAGCTCCTATAATTCACCCCTCCACTTT
cdr3_aa: CASSFLRQGASSYNSPLHF

clone_size: few
j_call: TRBJ2-1
v_call: TRBV10-2
d_call: TRBD2
cdr3_nt: TGCGCCAGCGGACTAGCGGGGGGGGGTGAGCAGTTCTTC
cdr3_aa: CASGLAGGGEQFF

clone_size: .
j_call: TRBJ2-1
v_call: TRBV5-4
d_call: .
cdr3_nt: TGTGCCAGCAGCGCGGAGCCCCGAGATGAGCAGTTCTTC
cdr3_aa: CASSAEPRDEQFF

clone_size: .
j_call: TRBJ2-7
v_call: TRBV6-2/TRBV6-3
d_call: TRBD2
cdr3_nt: TGTGCCAGCAGCCACCCTTGGGGCGGGAGTTACTCCTACGAGCAGTACTTC
cdr3_aa: CASSHPWGGSYSYEQYF

clone_size: .
j_call: TRBJ2-2
v_call: TRBV19
d_call: TRBD2
cdr3_nt: TGTGCCAGTGGGACTAGCGGGGTAAACACCGGGGAGCTGTTTTTT
cdr3_aa: CASGTSGVNTGELFF

clone_size: .
j_call: TRBJ1-5
v_call: TRBV7-9
d_call: .
cdr3_nt: TGTGCCAGCAGCCGATCCGGGCCCCAGCATTTT
cdr3_aa: CASSRSGPQHF

clone_size: .
j_call: TRBJ1-3
v_call: TRBV9
d_call: .
cdr3_nt: TGTGCCAGCAGCCCCCGCTCAGGGTCTGGAAACACCATATATTTT
cdr3_aa: CASSPRSGSGNTIYF

clone_size: .
j_call: TRBJ2-7
v_call: TRBV7-6
d_call: TRBD2
cdr3_nt: TGTGCCAGCAGCTTTCTAGCGGGAGGGTACGAGCAGTACTTC
cdr3_aa: CASSFLAGGYEQYF

clone_size: few
j_call: TRBJ2-3
v_call: TRBV10-1
d_call: TRBD2
cdr3_nt: TGCGCCACCCCTCGGGGGGGCACCCCTCCTAGCGGGGGGGCACGTAGCACAGATACGCAGTATTTT
cdr3_aa: CATPRGGTPPSGGARSTDTQYF

clone_size: .
j_call: TRBJ2-7
v_call: TRBV3-1/TRBV3-2
d_call: TRBD2
cdr3_nt: TGTGCCAGCAGCCAAGATAGTGGACTAGCGGGAGTTGGGCAGTACTTC
cdr3_aa: CASSQDSGLAGVGQYF

clone_size: .
j_call: TRBJ2-1
v_call: TRBV7-7
d_call: TRBD2
cdr3_nt: TGTGCTAGCAGCTTAAGCCCCAACGTAGCGGGAGGAAGGAATGAGCAGTTCTTC
cdr3_aa: CASSLSPNVAGGRNEQFF

clone_size: .
j_call: TRBJ2-2
v_call: TRBV10-3
d_call: TRBD2
cdr3_nt: TGTGCCATCGGACTAGCGGAGACGAACACCGGGGAGCTGTTTTTT
cdr3_aa: CAIGLAETNTGELFF

clone_size: .
j_call: TRBJ1-4
v_call: TRBV9
d_call: TRBD1
cdr3_nt: TGTGCCAGCAGCCCAGGTGGGACAGGGGCCGAAAAACTGTTTTTT
cdr3_aa: CASSPGGTGAEKLFF

clone_size: .
j_call: TRBJ2-7
v_call: TRBV28
d_call: .
cdr3_nt: TGTGCCAGCAGCTTCATCCTAAGGGAGCTGACCTACGAGCAGTACTTC
cdr3_aa: CASSFILRELTYEQYF

clone_size: .
j_call: TRBJ2-1
v_call: TRBV5-4
d_call: TRBD2
cdr3_nt: TGTGCCAGCAGCTTGGTCGGGGCGGGAGCCTACAATGAGCAGTTCTTC
cdr3_aa: CASSLVGAGAYNEQFF

clone_size: .
j_call: TRBJ1-2
v_call: TRBV6-6
d_call: .
cdr3_nt: TGTGCCAGCAGAGGTAGTGCGGGTGGAGGGAAAGATGGCTACACCTTC
cdr3_aa: CASRGSAGGGKDGYTF